This T cell receptor beta chain is drawn from a study of T cell clonality in common variable immunodeficiency. The CDR3 is 14 amino acids. V was cut by 0 bases and J by 6 bases, with 9 bases left in between. Germline assignment: CDR1 MNHEY and CDR2 SVGEGT. This clone was seen many times. Its target is not known. Read data end 3 residues before the CDR3 end; the end is taken from the germline J gene. Study-wide points: CVID subjects had higher TCRbeta clonality than healthy controls, most marked in about a third. In common variable immunodeficiency, TCR beta chains reportedly carried fewer deletions and N-nucleotide insertions. CVID subjects shared fewer TCRbeta clones than healthy controls did.

TCRdb's table, derived via immunoSEQ multiplex PCR, lists solely in-frame clones and lacks some. Observed are 30,000 to 40,000 clones, no singletons, with the top ten taking less than 8%. The sequence derives from a human donor with common variable immunodeficiency. The chain employs TRBV6-2 or TRBV6-3 and TRBJ1-5; a weak D match, TRBD1 (6 bases). The specimen was peripheral blood mononuclear cells. CDR3: CASSYSGRGQPQHF. The sequenced CDR3 bases are TGTGCCAGCAGTTACTCGGGCAGGGGTCAGCCC.